The T cell receptor (beta chain) described here comes from a study of beta chain features in type 1 diabetes (dated by TCRdb to the late 2010s). For the wider study: Mean age, gender distribution, total cell number and subset yield were not different between patients and healthy donors. A total of 100 million to 110 million sorted cells were examined across all samples, and a strong correlation was observed between cell number per subset and RNA yield. In the study, TCRB repertoires of sorted circulating CD4+ T cell subsets from recently diagnosed type 1 diabetes patients were compared with those of matched healthy donors. Whereas all 30 or so donors provided naive and central memory subsets, regulatory and stem cell-like memory subsets were isolated from just 8 patients and roughly 8 healthy donors. Overall results and qualifications from the work: A moderate but significant shortening of TCRB CDR3 length was observed in type 1 diabetes patients in all four CD4+ subsets. Because cDNA was sequenced instead of genomic DNA, highly expressing activated cells could be over-represented, though the groups showed no difference in activation or CD3 levels. Shorter templates might be favored by PCR, yet because patient and control samples were amplified and corrected together, any such skew would affect both groups equally. The naive, central memory and regulatory TCRB repertoires appeared to resemble one another more closely among patients than among healthy donors. HLA sub-analyses involved small numbers of individuals, so any influence of HLA type on TCRB rearrangement remained unresolved. Patients with type 1 diabetes made fewer insertions and deleted more nucleotides at VDJ recombination sites, implying thymic rearrangement abnormalities.

With respect to this clone: Its cognate antigen has yet to be identified. No much larger clone exists at a distance of one base, and base qualities are not known.

The High Capacity cDNA Reverse Transcription Kit was used to reverse transcribe all of the isolated RNA, meaning that expressed TCRB transcripts were what got sequenced. Deep immunoSEQ sequencing was applied to naive, central memory and regulatory T cell samples, giving an average of around 3.8 million total reads per sample. After sorted cells were lysed in RLT buffer, RNA was extracted with DNase-treated RNeasy Micro or Mini kits, with the choice depending on cell number. To prevent cross-contamination, every cell subset was processed on its own, while patient and healthy donor samples were processed together. Using the immunoSEQ multiplex PCR, TCRB sequences were amplified from cDNA into 87-bp fragments spanning the CDR3 region. The amplicons were sequenced using the Illumina HiSeq platform. In the authors' own workflow: Synthetic template baselines were used to correct PCR bias computationally, reads within Hamming distance 2 were collapsed together, and singletons that could not be merged were discarded. Reads were aligned to IMGT to assign V, D and J genes, CDR3 length, and insertions or deletions at six rearrangement sites. Within each subset, clonotype counts were normalized to the number of sorted cells before true diversity and Gini coefficients were calculated with the tcR R package. The overlap coefficient, calculated on TCRB nucleotide sequences, was used to quantify repertoire sharing. Out-of-frame TCRB sequences from naive cells were analyzed to stand in for the pre-selection repertoire. The immuneACCESS repertoire file appears here via TCRdb, limited to in-frame rearrangements. These files lack a portion of the clones; in checked studies, under half of the deficit traces to unresolved V genes, and the cause of the others is not known. Clone size and V and J calls were adopted from that table, with D and trimming inferred from the DNA. Present in this sample are about 140,000 clones, roughly a tenth of which were seen just once. The ten largest make up under 1.5% of the sample.

The germline V gene supplies CDR1 SGHDT and CDR2 YYEEEE. At the junction V is shortened by 1 base and J by 3 bases, with 5 bases in between. The CDR3 goes from the cysteine to the phenylalanine over 13 residues. Only the CDR3 region is kept as DNA, spanning 39 bases read in frame from base 1. Each donor gave one peripheral blood draw, averaging about 100 mL, which was collected into heparinised tubes. A BD FACSAria II was used to sort naive, central memory, regulatory and stem cell-like memory CD4+ T cells with a panel that included CD45RO, CCR7, CD25, CD127, CD95 and CD27. A purity above 95% was achieved for all sorted populations. PBMCs were isolated immediately by Lymphoprep density gradient centrifugation and stained directly without culture. Samples were stained and sorted in pairs, with one healthy donor and one patient per experiment, so that batch effects were minimized.

The source material was naive CD4+ T cells from blood. The cell subset or site label here, explained by the study, means: true naive CD4+ T cells. The rearranged segments are TRBV5-6 and TRBJ2-4; TRBD2 is perhaps the D gene, given 5 matching bases. This clonotype originated in a man between 18 and 35 years old in good health. The DNA reads TGTGCCAGCAGCTTGCGGGACAAAAACATTCAGTACTTC. Translated, it gives CASSLRDKNIQYF. With the portions outside the CDR3 filled from the reference TRBV5-6 and TRBJ2-4 genes, the complete variable region becomes DAGVTQSPTHLIKTRGQQVTLRCSPKSGHDTVSWYQQALGQGPQFIFQYYEEEERQRGNFPDRFSGHQFPNYSSELNVNALLLGDSALYLCASSLRDKNIQYFGAGTRLSVL.